The text below deals with one TCR beta chain. What it recognizes is unknown. Template material for amplifying TCR beta CDR3 regions consisted of RNA transcripts. Researchers ran a first-round RT-PCR on the TCR CDR3 using the HTBI primer set. TCRdb called the multiplex PCR reads again in MiXCR, with one record for every CDR3 protein. The sample includes around 690,000 distinct CDR3 sequences, 15% to 20% of them seen just once. These data are taken from a study of T cells in Graves' hyperthyroidism and ophthalmopathy. About the research overall: Staff took peripheral blood when the initial diagnosis was made, before any treatment began.

Trimming at V came to 7 bases and at J to 0 bases, leaving 11 bases not matched to a gene. This CDR3 has 17 amino acids. CDR1 LNHDA and CDR2 SQIVND come from the germline V gene (reference sequence). Overall study results and limits: In simple terms, a model built on 13 V-J features told ophthalmopathy apart from stable hyperthyroidism.

Sequences were obtained from blood. The chain recombines TRBV19 with TRBJ1-5, with 8 bases that match TRBD1. This TCR was sampled from a man over 45 with Graves' hyperthyroidism. CDR3 sequence: CASTGTGGPYSNQPQHF. The CDR3 DNA sequence: TGTGCCAGTACGGGCACAGGGGGTCCTTATAGCAATCAGCCCCAGCATTTT. Based on the CDR3 plus reference TRBV19 and TRBJ1-5, the full variable domain is DGGITQSPKYLFRKEGQNVTLSCEQNLNHDAMYWYRQDPGQGLRLIYYSQIVNDFQKGDIAEGYSVSREKKESFPLTVTSAQKNPTAFYLCASTGTGGPYSNQPQHFGDGTRLSIL.